These 5 T cell receptor beta chains originate from one sample sequenced in a study of cytomegalovirus exposure and HLA in healthy donors. Researchers ran the PCR with 60 Vbeta and 13 Jbeta primers. Assay used: immunoSEQ multiplex PCR; TCRdb lists only in-frame clones, some missing. The repertoire holds some 150,000 clones, with around 74% as singletons. Sample: PBMCs. The receptor source for this set is a man aged 18 to 35 in good health and CMV-seronegative.

This rearrangement joins TRBV28 to TRBJ1-5; the D gene is possibly TRBD1 (6 bases). The germline V and J ends were trimmed by 7 bases and 0 bases, with 16 bases remaining between them. Germline CDR1 MDHEN, CDR2 SYDVKM. The CDR3 is 16 amino acids. The DNA of the CDR3 is TGTGCCAGCACCCTCGGGGGGGCTCCTAGCAATCAGCCCCAGCATTTT. This encodes CASTLGGAPSNQPQHF.

This rearrangement joins TRBV6-1 to TRBJ1-1; TRBD1 matches 7 bases. Germline V lookup: CDR1 MNHNS, CDR2 SASEGT. The CDR3 loop spans 14 amino acids. With 4 bases clipped from V and 1 base from J, the junction kept 3 bases outside the gene matches. CDR3 coding DNA: TGTGCCAGCAGTGGATGGACAGGGAACACTGAAGCTTTCTTT. As protein: CASSGWTGNTEAFF.

The chain employs TRBV5-1 and TRBJ2-1, with D possibly being TRBD2 (6 bases). Trimming left V 7 bases short and J 1 base short, with 6 bases between. This CDR3 is built from 12 residues. The germline gives CDR1 SGHRS, CDR2 YFSETQ. CDR3 amino acids: CASAGSYNEQFF. As DNA, the CDR3 is TGCGCCAGCGCGGGATCCTACAATGAGCAGTTCTTC.

In its sample, this clone was seen once. V gene TRBV19 combines with J gene TRBJ1-2, with D perhaps matching TRBD1 (5 bases). The germline V gene encodes CDR1 LNHDA and CDR2 SQIVND (reference sequence). V dropped 5 bases and J dropped 7 bases, with 11 bases sitting between them. The CDR3 totals 12 residues. CDR3 in DNA: TGTGCCAGTAGTGGCAGGGTCCCTGGCTACACCTTC. Its protein product is CASSGRVPGYTF.

This clone was seen only once. J is TRBJ2-6 and V is TRBV11-2, with 9 bases aligning to TRBD1. The CDR3 consists of 18 residues. Germline-derived CDR1 and CDR2 are SGHAT and FQNNGV. V trimming: 1 base; J trimming: 4 bases; junction bases outside the gene matches: 8. As DNA, the CDR3 is TGTGCCAGCAGCTTAGGTCGGCGGACAGGGGCCGGGGCCAACGTCCTGACTTTC. Amino acid sequence: CASSLGRRTGAGANVLTF.